This TCR beta chain was sequenced in a study of identical twins. This clonotype was seen only a few times. Its specificity is unknown. All donors were healthy Caucasians. Between the trimmed V and J ends, which lost 5 bases and 5 bases, there was a span of 11 bases. The CDR3 runs to 13 residues. CDR1 and CDR2 from the germline V gene are SEHNR and FQNEAQ (reference sequence). Overall study findings and caveats: In cord blood, abundant beta clonotypes had fewer insertions; memory showed no trend. Diverse VJ usage suggested most zero-insertion clonotypes were not invariant T cells. Twins' excess sharing was less marked for out-of-frame beta sequences.

Via MiXCR, TCRdb re-called the 5' RACE reads, giving one row per CDR3 protein. The repertoire includes under 450,000 distinct CDR3 sequences, around 20% of them detected once, and around 12% sits in the top ten. Sequenced: naive T cells sorted from blood. J is TRBJ2-3 and V is TRBV7-9; D is undetermined. The receptor's source is a man aged 50 to 60 in good health. Here the CDR3 reads CASSQTAVDTQYF. CDR3 bases: TGTGCCAGCAGCCAAACTGCCGTAGATACGCAGTATTTT. The full variable domain, in which reference TRBV7-9 and TRBJ2-3 provide the parts outside the CDR3, is DTGVSQNPRHKITKRGQNVTFRCDPISEHNRLYWYRQTLGQGPEFLTYFQNEAQLEKSRLLSDRFSAERPKGSFSTLEIQRTEQGDSAMYLCASSQTAVDTQYFGPGTRLTVL.